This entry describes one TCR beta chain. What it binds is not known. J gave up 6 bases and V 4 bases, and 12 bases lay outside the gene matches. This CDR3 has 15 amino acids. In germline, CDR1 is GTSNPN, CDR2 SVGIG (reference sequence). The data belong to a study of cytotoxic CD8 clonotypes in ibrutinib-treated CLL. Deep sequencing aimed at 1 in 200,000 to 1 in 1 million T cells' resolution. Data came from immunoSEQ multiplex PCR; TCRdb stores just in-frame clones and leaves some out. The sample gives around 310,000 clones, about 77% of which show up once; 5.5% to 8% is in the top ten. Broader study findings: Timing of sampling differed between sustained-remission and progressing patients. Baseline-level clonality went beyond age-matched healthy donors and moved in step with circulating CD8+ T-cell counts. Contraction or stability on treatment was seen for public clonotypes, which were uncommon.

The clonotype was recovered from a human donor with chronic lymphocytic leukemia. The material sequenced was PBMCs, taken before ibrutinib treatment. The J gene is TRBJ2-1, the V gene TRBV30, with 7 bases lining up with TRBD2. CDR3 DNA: TGTGCCTGGACTCATGACGCGGGAGCGGTCAATGAGCAGTTCTTC. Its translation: CAWTHDAGAVNEQFF.